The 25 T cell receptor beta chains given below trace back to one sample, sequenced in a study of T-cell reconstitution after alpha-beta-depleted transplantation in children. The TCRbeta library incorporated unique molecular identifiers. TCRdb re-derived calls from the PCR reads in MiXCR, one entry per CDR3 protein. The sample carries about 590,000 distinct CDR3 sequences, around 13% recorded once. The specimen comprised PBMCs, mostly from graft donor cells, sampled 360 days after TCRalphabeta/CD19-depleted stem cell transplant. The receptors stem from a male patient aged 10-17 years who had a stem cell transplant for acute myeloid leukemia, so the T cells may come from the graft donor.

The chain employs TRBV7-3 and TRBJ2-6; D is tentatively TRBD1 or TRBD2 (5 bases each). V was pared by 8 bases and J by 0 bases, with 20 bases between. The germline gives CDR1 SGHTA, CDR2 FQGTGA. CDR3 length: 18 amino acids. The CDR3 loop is CASSTGTLPYSGANVLTF. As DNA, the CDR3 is TGTGCCAGCTCCACCGGGACCCTTCCTTACTCTGGGGCCAACGTCCTGACTTTC. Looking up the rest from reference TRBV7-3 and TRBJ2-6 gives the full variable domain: GAGVSQTPSNKVTEKGKYVELRCDPISGHTALYWYRQSLGQGPEFLIYFQGTGAADDSGLPNDRFFAVRPEGSVSTLKIQRTERGDSAVYLCASSTGTLPYSGANVLTFGAGSRLTVL.

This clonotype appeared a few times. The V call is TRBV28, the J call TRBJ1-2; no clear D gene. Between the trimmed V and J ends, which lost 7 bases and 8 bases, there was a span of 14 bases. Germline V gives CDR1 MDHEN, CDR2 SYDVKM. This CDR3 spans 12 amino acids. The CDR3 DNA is TGTGCCAGCATAGGAGGCGGAGAGGGCTACACCTTC. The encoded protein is CASIGGGEGYTF.

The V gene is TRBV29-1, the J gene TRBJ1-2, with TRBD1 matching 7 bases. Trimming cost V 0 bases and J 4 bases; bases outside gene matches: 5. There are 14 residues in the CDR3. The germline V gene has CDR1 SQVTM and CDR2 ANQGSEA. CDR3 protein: CSVEDTGVGYGYTF. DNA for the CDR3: TGCAGCGTTGAAGACACAGGGGTGGGCTATGGCTACACCTTC.

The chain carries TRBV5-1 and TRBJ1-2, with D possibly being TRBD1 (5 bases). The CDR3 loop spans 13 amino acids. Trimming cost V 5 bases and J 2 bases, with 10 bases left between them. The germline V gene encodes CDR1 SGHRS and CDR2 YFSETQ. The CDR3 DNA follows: TGCGCCAGCAGAGCAGGACACAACTATGGCTACACCTTC. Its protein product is CASRAGHNYGYTF.

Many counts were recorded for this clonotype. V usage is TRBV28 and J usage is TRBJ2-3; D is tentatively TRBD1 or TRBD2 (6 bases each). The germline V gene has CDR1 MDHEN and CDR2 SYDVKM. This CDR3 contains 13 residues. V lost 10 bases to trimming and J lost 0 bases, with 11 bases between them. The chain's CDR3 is CATRRGSTDTQYF. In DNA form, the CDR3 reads TGTGCCACTAGGAGGGGGAGCACAGATACGCAGTATTTT.

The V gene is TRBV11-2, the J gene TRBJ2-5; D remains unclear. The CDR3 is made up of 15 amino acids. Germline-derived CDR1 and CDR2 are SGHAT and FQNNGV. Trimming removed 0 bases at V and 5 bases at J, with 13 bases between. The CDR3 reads CASSLDGSHRETQYF. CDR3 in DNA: TGTGCCAGCAGCTTAGATGGGTCCCATCGGGAGACCCAGTACTTC.

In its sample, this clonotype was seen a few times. The CDR3 DNA reads as TGTGCCAGCAGCTCCGGACGGAACTATGGCTACACCTTC. The encoded protein is CASSSGRNYGYTF. The chain carries TRBV7-2 and TRBJ1-2, with no clear D. CDR1 SGHTA and CDR2 FQGNSA come from the germline V gene. The V end lost 4 bases, the J end lost 2 bases, and 8 bases lay between the germline ends. The CDR3 sequence is 13 residues long.

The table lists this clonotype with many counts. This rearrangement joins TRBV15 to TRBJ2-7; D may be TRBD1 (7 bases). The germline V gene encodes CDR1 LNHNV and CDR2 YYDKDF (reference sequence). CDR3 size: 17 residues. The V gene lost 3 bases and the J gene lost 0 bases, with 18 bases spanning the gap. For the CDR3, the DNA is TGTGCCACCAGCAGTTTCAGGGGGGTAGCGATCTCCTACGAGCAGTACTTC. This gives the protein CATSSFRGVAISYEQYF.

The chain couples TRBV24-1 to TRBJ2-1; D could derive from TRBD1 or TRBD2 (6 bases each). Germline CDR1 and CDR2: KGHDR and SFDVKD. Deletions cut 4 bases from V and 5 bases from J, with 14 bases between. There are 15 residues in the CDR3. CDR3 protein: CATSEAGGLHNEQFF. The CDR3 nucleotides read TGTGCCACCAGTGAGGCTGGGGGGCTACACAATGAGCAGTTCTTC.

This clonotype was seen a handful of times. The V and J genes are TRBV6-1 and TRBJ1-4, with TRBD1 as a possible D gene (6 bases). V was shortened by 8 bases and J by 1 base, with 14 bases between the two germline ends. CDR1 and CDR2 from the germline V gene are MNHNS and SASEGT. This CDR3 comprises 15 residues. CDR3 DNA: TGTGCCAGCCATCGGGGGGGCGTAACTAATGAAAAACTGTTTTTT. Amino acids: CASHRGGVTNEKLFF.

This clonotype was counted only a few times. CDR3 region: CSAPQGSYEQYF. The CDR3 DNA sequence: TGCAGTGCTCCACAGGGCAGCTACGAGCAGTACTTC. The chain links TRBV20-1 to TRBJ2-7, with D possibly TRBD1 on 6 matching bases. With 5 bases removed from V and 3 bases from J, the gap between germline ends came to 11 bases. This CDR3 has 12 amino acids. CDR1 and CDR2 from the germline V gene are DFQATT and SNEGSKA (reference sequence).

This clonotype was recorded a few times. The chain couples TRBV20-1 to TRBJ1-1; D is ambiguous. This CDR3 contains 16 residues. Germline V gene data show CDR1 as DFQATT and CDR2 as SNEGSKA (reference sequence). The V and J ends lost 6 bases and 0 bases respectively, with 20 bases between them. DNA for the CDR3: TGCAGTGCAAAGAGCTCGAGAATAATCATGAACACTGAAGCTTTCTTT. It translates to CSAKSSRIIMNTEAFF.

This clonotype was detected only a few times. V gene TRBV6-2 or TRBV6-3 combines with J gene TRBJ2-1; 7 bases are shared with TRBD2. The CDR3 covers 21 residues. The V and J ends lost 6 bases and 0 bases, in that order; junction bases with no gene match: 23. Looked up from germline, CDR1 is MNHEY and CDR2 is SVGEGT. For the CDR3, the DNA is TGTGCCAGCAGCCCCCCCGAGTGGGACTACTGGATGAAGAGCTCCTACAATGAGCAGTTCTTC. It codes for CASSPPEWDYWMKSSYNEQFF.

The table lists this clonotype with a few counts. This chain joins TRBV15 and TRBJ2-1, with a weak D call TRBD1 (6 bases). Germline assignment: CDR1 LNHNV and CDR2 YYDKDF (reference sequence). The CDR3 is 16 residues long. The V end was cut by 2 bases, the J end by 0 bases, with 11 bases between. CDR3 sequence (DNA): TGTGCCACCAGCAGACGTACGGGACACTCCTACAATGAGCAGTTCTTC. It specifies CATSRRTGHSYNEQFF.

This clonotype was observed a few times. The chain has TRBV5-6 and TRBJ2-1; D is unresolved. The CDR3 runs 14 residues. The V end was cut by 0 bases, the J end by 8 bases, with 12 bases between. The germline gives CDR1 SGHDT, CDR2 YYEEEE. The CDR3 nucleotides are TGTGCCAGCAGCTTGGTCGGTAGAAACGATGAGCAGTTCTTC. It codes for CASSLVGRNDEQFF.

CDR3 in DNA: TGTGCCAGCCACAAGGGGGCGAGAGAATCCGGGGAGCTGTTTTTT. It codes for CASHKGARESGELFF. This chain connects TRBV27 to TRBJ2-2, with TRBD1 identical over 7 bases. Germline values: CDR1 MNHEY, CDR2 SMNVEV (reference sequence). The trim removed 8 bases at V and 6 bases at J, leaving 12 bases unmatched. This CDR3 has 15 amino acids.

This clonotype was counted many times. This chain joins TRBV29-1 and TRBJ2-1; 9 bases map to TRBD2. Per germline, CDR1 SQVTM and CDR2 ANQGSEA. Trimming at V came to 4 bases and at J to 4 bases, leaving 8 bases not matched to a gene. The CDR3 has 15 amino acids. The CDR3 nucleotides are TGCAGCGTTGGGGTAGCGGGAGAGGGATACAATGAGCAGTTCTTC. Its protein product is CSVGVAGEGYNEQFF.

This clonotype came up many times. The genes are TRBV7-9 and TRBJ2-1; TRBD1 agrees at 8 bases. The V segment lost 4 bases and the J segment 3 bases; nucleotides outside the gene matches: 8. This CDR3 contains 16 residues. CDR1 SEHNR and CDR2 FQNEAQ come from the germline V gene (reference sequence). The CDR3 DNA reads TGTGCCAGCAGCTCCCTCACAGGGGGGAACTACAATGAGCAGTTCTTC. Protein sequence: CASSSLTGGNYNEQFF.

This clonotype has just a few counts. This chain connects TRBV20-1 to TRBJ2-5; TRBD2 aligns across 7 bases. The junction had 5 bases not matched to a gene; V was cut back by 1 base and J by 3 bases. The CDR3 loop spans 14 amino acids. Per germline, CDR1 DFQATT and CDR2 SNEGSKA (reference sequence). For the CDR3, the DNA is TGCAGTGCTAGAGCCTCGCTAGCGGAAGAGACCCAGTACTTC. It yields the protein CSARASLAEETQYF.

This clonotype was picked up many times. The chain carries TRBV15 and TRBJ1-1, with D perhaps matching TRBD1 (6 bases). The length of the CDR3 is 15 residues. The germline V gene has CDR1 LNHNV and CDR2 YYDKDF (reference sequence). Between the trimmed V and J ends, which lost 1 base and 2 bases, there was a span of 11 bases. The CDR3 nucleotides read TGTGCCACCAGCAGAGCGGGACAAGAAAACACTGAAGCTTTCTTT. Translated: CATSRAGQENTEAFF.

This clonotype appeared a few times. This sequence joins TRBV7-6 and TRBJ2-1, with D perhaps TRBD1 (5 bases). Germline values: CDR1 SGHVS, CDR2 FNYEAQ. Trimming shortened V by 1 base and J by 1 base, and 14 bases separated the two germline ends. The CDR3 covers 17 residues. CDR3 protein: CASSLGPTGLSYNEQFF. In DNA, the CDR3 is TGTGCCAGCAGCTTAGGCCCCACAGGCCTATCCTACAATGAGCAGTTCTTC. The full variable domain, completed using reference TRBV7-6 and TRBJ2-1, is GAGVSQSPRYKVTKRGQDVALRCDPISGHVSLYWYRQALGQGPEFLTYFNYEAQQDKSGLPNDRFSAERPEGSISTLTIQRTEQRDSAMYRCASSLGPTGLSYNEQFFGPGTRLTVL.

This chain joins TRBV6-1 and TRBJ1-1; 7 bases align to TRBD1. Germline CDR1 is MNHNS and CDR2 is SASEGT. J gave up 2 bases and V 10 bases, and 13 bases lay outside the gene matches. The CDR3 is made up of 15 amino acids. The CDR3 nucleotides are TGTGCCACCACGTCTTACAGGGGAGGTAACACTGAAGCTTTCTTT. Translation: CATTSYRGGNTEAFF.

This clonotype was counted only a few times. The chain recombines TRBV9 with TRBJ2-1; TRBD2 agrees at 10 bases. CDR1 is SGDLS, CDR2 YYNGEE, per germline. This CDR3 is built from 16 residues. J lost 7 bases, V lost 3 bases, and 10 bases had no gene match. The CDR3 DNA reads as TGTGCCAGCAGCGGTGGCACTAGCGGGGACAGGAATGAGCAGTTCTTC. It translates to CASSGGTSGDRNEQFF.

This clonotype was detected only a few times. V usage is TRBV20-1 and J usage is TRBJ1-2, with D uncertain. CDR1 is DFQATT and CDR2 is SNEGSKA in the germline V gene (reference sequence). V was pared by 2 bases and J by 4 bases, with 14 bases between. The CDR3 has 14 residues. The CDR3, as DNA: TGCAGTGCTAGATATCTTCCAACTATCTATGGCTACACCTTC. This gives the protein CSARYLPTIYGYTF.

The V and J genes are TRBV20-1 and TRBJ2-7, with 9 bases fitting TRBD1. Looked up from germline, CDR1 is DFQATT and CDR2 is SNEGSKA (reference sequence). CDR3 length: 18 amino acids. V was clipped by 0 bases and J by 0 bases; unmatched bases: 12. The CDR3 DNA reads TGCAGTGCTAGAGATCCCCTCTACAGGGGGCGGGTCTCCTACGAGCAGTACTTC. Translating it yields CSARDPLYRGRVSYEQYF.